Following are 32 T cell receptor beta chains from one sample sequenced in a study of response to subunit inactivated influenza vaccine. Each CDR3 protein is one row after TCRdb ran MiXCR on the RT-PCR reads. The sample lists about 540,000 distinct CDR3 sequences; about 15% were seen once. Sequencing used PBMCs from blood, obtained about 13 days after vaccination. The receptors were gathered from a man in his forties or fifties who received an inactivated influenza vaccine.

This clonotype has a handful of counts. The CDR3 nucleotides read TGCAGCGTTGAGGTATGGGACAGGGCCTTCAGGTACTTC. Protein sequence: CSVEVWDRAFRYF. The V call is TRBV29-1, the J call TRBJ2-7, with 9 bases fitting TRBD1. The V gene's germline CDR1 is SQVTM and CDR2 ANQGSEA. With 3 bases clipped from V and 12 bases from J, the junction kept 12 bases outside the gene matches. The length of the CDR3 is 13 residues.

This clonotype was detected ten times or more. The rearrangement joins TRBV20-1 to TRBJ2-1; D possibly corresponds to TRBD2 (5 bases). Germline V lookup: CDR1 DFQATT, CDR2 SNEGSKA (reference sequence). The CDR3 sequence is 12 residues long. V was trimmed by 5 bases and J by 4 bases, leaving 9 bases between them. As DNA, the CDR3 is TGCAGTGCTGGGAGTCGGTACAATGAGCAGTTCTTC. Its protein product is CSAGSRYNEQFF.

This clonotype has just a few counts. This sequence joins TRBV6-5 and TRBJ2-5; D is undetermined. Looked up from germline, CDR1 is MNHEY and CDR2 is SVGAGI. V was trimmed by 0 bases and J by 2 bases, leaving 16 bases between them. The CDR3 has 17 amino acids. CDR3 region: CASSYSISAAGQETQYF. The CDR3 nucleotides read TGTGCCAGCAGTTACTCGATATCGGCAGCAGGTCAAGAGACCCAGTACTTC.

The gene calls are TRBV24-1 and TRBJ2-1; 7 bases are shared with TRBD1. Germline CDR1 is KGHDR and CDR2 is SFDVKD. With V trimmed by 7 bases and J by 2 bases, 7 bases remained unmatched. The CDR3 runs 15 residues. CDR3 sequence (DNA): TGTGCCACCAGCCCGACAGGGTTCACCTACAATGAGCAGTTCTTC. It specifies CATSPTGFTYNEQFF.

This clonotype was counted only a few times. The chain recombines TRBV20-1 with TRBJ2-1, with no clear D. CDR1 is DFQATT and CDR2 is SNEGSKA in the germline V gene (reference sequence). This CDR3 has 15 residues. V lost 1 base and J 2 bases, leaving 12 bases between the germline ends. CDR3 region: CSARVTLYTYNEQFF. CDR3 nucleotides: TGCAGTGCTAGAGTTACGCTGTACACCTACAATGAGCAGTTCTTC.

The V call is TRBV20-1, the J call TRBJ1-1; maybe TRBD1 (5 bases). The CDR3 runs to 12 residues. Germline assignment: CDR1 DFQATT and CDR2 SNEGSKA (reference sequence). Trimming removed 6 bases at V and 8 bases at J, with 16 bases between. CDR3 in amino acids: CSASRQSREAFF. In DNA form, the CDR3 reads TGCAGTGCCAGCAGACAGAGTAGGGAAGCTTTCTTT.

The V and J genes are TRBV4-2 and TRBJ2-2; the match to TRBD1 covers 7 bases. CDR3 length: 16 residues. V was clipped by 1 base and J by 2 bases; unmatched bases: 4. The germline gives CDR1 LGHNA, CDR2 YNFKEQ. Written as DNA, the CDR3 is TGTGCCAGCAGCCAAGCCGCAGGGGGAAACACCGGGGAGCTGTTTTTT. This translates into CASSQAAGGNTGELFF.

This clonotype was observed a handful of times. The CDR3 protein is CASSLDLSSGSPYEQYF. CDR3 DNA sequence: TGCGCCAGCAGCTTGGACCTCTCTAGCGGGAGCCCCTACGAGCAGTACTTC. V usage is TRBV5-1 and J usage is TRBJ2-7; 10 positions agree with TRBD2. V lost 0 bases, J lost 2 bases, and 8 bases stayed unmatched. Germline V gene sequence: CDR1 SGHRS, CDR2 YFSETQ. This CDR3 contains 17 residues.

This clonotype was counted a few times. The chain recombines TRBV29-1 with TRBJ2-5; D gene ambiguous. Trimming removed 4 bases from V and 4 bases from J, with 10 bases in between. Per germline, CDR1 SQVTM and CDR2 ANQGSEA. The CDR3 loop spans 12 amino acids. DNA of the CDR3: TGCAGCGTTGTGGGCGCGGCAGAGACCCAGTACTTC. It yields the protein CSVVGAAETQYF.

V usage is TRBV20-1 and J usage is TRBJ2-5; 9 bases line up with TRBD1. V gave up 2 bases and J gave up 4 bases; unmatched junction bases: 14. The length of the CDR3 is 17 residues. Germline lookup yields CDR1 DFQATT and CDR2 SNEGSKA (reference sequence). The CDR3 DNA is TGCAGTGCTAGACCTCCCCCGGGACAGGGAGAAAGAGAGACCCAGTACTTC. Protein product: CSARPPPGQGERETQYF.

The chain combines TRBV5-1 with TRBJ2-3; D unclear. Germline V gene data show CDR1 as SGHRS and CDR2 as YFSETQ. V was clipped by 1 base and J by 2 bases, with 11 bases between them. The CDR3 is made up of 15 amino acids. The CDR3 DNA follows: TGCGCCAGCAGCTTGAGTTGGGCCCCCACAGATACGCAGTATTTT. Its translation is CASSLSWAPTDTQYF.

The genes are TRBV7-2 and TRBJ2-7; 9 bases are a match to TRBD2. The germline CDR1 and CDR2 sequences are SGHTA and FQGNSA. This CDR3 comprises 16 residues. V lost 0 bases, J lost 4 bases, and 7 bases stayed unmatched. CDR3 nucleotides: TGTGCCAGCAGCTTAGCCGGCGGGAGGGTGGGTTACGAGCAGTACTTC. Translation: CASSLAGGRVGYEQYF. Drawing the rest from reference TRBV7-2 and TRBJ2-7, the complete variable domain is GAGVSQSPSNKVTEKGKDVELRCDPISGHTALYWYRQSLGQGLEFLIYFQGNSAPDKSGLPSDRFSAERTGGSVSTLTIQRTQQEDSAVYLCASSLAGGRVGYEQYFGPGTRLTVT.

This clonotype was counted ten times or more. This chain joins TRBV7-2 and TRBJ1-6; 11 positions agree with TRBD1. CDR3 size: 16 residues. V trimming: 0 bases; J trimming: 5 bases; junction bases outside the gene matches: 0. Germline CDR1 SGHTA, CDR2 FQGNSA. The CDR3 loop reads CASSLAGQGDNSPLHF. The CDR3 bases are TGTGCCAGCAGCTTAGCGGGACAGGGGGATAATTCACCCCTCCACTTT.

This clonotype came up a few times. The chain combines TRBV20-1 with TRBJ1-5; D may be TRBD1 (6 bases). The CDR3 extends over 13 amino acids. V was trimmed by 2 bases and J by 6 bases, leaving 11 bases between them. The V gene's germline CDR1 is DFQATT and CDR2 SNEGSKA (reference sequence). DNA of the CDR3: TGCAGTGCTAGATGGGGGGCAGGTCAGCCCCAGCATTTT. Translation: CSARWGAGQPQHF.

The genes are TRBV20-1 and TRBJ2-3; D possibly corresponds to TRBD1 (6 bases). Germline V CDR1 and CDR2: DFQATT, SNEGSKA (reference sequence). The CDR3 is made up of 12 amino acids. With 3 bases removed from V and 6 bases from J, the gap between germline ends came to 10 bases. This CDR3 reads CSASMGADTQYF. The CDR3 region has the DNA TGCAGTGCTAGCATGGGGGCGGATACGCAGTATTTT.

This clonotype was recorded a few times. The rearrangement uses TRBV19 and TRBJ1-2, with TRBD1 as a possible D gene (5 bases). The germline gives CDR1 LNHDA, CDR2 SQIVND (reference sequence). V was trimmed by 10 bases and J by 4 bases, leaving 16 bases between them. CDR3 length: 13 residues. The CDR3 region is CATAPGAAYGYTF. In nucleotides, the CDR3 is TGTGCCACCGCCCCCGGGGCAGCCTATGGCTACACCTTC.

CDR3 loop: CASSQRGSGTGELFF. CDR3 in DNA: TGTGCCAGCAGTCAACGGGGGTCGGGGACCGGGGAGCTGTTTTTT. The chain has TRBV9 and TRBJ2-2; the D gene is possibly TRBD2 (6 bases). Germline V gene sequence: CDR1 SGDLS, CDR2 YYNGEE. V lost 5 bases to trimming and J lost 5 bases, with 16 bases between them. The CDR3 has 15 residues.

The CDR3 region is CASSYTSGGFQETQYF. For the CDR3, the DNA is TGTGCCAGCAGTTATACTAGCGGGGGATTTCAAGAGACCCAGTACTTC. This rearrangement joins TRBV11-3 to TRBJ2-5; TRBD2 matches at 11 bases. V gave up 6 bases and J gave up 2 bases; unmatched junction bases: 8. The CDR3 totals 16 residues. CDR1 and CDR2 from the germline V gene are SGHNT and YENEEA.

This clonotype was picked up many times. CDR3 loop: CSATLAGPSYEQYF. The DNA of the CDR3 is TGCAGTGCTACTCTAGCGGGCCCCTCCTACGAGCAGTACTTC. The J gene is TRBJ2-7, the V gene TRBV20-1, with TRBD2 identical over 8 bases. Trimming removed 4 bases from V and 0 bases from J; junction bases left unmatched: 5. This CDR3 contains 14 residues. Germline CDR1 is DFQATT and CDR2 is SNEGSKA (reference sequence).

V gene TRBV4-2 combines with J gene TRBJ2-7, with TRBD1 identical over 7 bases. Germline V gene sequence: CDR1 LGHNA, CDR2 YNFKEQ. V was pared by 5 bases and J by 4 bases, with 14 bases of the junction left unmatched. This CDR3 has 16 residues. The CDR3 is CASSFQGKGGAYEQYF. The CDR3 bases are TGTGCCAGCAGCTTTCAGGGGAAAGGGGGCGCTTACGAGCAGTACTTC.

The V gene is TRBV20-1, the J gene TRBJ2-3; D tentatively fits TRBD1 or TRBD2 (5 bases each). The V gene lost 6 bases and the J gene lost 1 base, with 17 bases spanning the gap. CDR1 and CDR2 from the germline V gene are DFQATT and SNEGSKA (reference sequence). The CDR3 loop spans 15 amino acids. The CDR3 spells CSARPPGPRTDTQYF. The CDR3 DNA sequence: TGCAGTGCCAGACCCCCGGGACCCCGCACAGATACGCAGTATTTT.

V gene TRBV11-1 combines with J gene TRBJ2-1; D remains unclear. Trimming took 0 bases from V and 6 from J, leaving 9 bases between them. Germline lookup yields CDR1 SGHAT and CDR2 FQDESV (reference sequence). The CDR3 spans 14 residues. DNA of the CDR3: TGTGCCAGCAGCTTAGCGCTAAAGGGCAATGAGCAGTTCTTC. It translates to CASSLALKGNEQFF.

This clonotype was observed at least ten times. The chain uses TRBV7-2 and TRBJ2-1; TRBD1 matches at 10 bases. V was clipped by 0 bases and J by 8 bases; unmatched bases: 13. The CDR3 consists of 18 residues. Germline V gene data show CDR1 as SGHTA and CDR2 as FQGNSA. CDR3 sequence: CASSLAHLPGQGYDEQFF. The DNA of the CDR3 is TGTGCCAGCAGCTTAGCTCATTTACCGGGACAGGGGTACGATGAGCAGTTCTTC.

The rearrangement uses TRBV12-3 or TRBV12-4 and TRBJ2-1, with D perhaps matching TRBD1 (5 bases). The length of the CDR3 is 17 residues. With 6 bases removed from V and 1 base from J, the gap between germline ends came to 19 bases. The CDR3 DNA reads as TGTGCCAGCAGGGGTACAGCTTCTAAGGGGTCCTACAATGAGCAGTTCTTC. Translating it yields CASRGTASKGSYNEQFF.

V gene TRBV15 combines with J gene TRBJ2-1, with D possibly TRBD1 on 5 matching bases. The germline V and J ends were trimmed by 4 bases and 8 bases, with 15 bases remaining between them. The CDR3 loop spans 14 amino acids. In germline, CDR1 is LNHNV, CDR2 YYDKDF (reference sequence). CDR3 sequence reads: CATSTFVQGDEQFF. The CDR3 DNA is TGTGCCACCAGCACCTTTGTGCAGGGCGATGAGCAGTTCTTC.

The CDR3 DNA reads as TGTGCCATCAGTGAGTCTAGCGGGAGGGCCCACAAGCAGTACTTC. Its translation is CAISESSGRAHKQYF. The rearrangement uses TRBV10-3 and TRBJ2-7; 11 bases map to TRBD2. The CDR3 covers 15 residues. The germline gives CDR1 ENHRY, CDR2 SYGVKD. V lost 0 bases, J lost 8 bases, and 6 bases stayed unmatched.

The chain has TRBV11-3 and TRBJ2-3; D may be TRBD2 (6 bases). Deletions cut 3 bases from V and 5 bases from J, with 9 bases between. The germline V gene has CDR1 SGHNT and CDR2 YENEEA. The CDR3 contains 13 residues. The CDR3 DNA reads TGTGCCAGCAGCTTGACTAGGATAGATACGCAGTATTTT. It codes for CASSLTRIDTQYF.

The chain uses TRBV20-1 and TRBJ2-7; possibly TRBD1 for D (6 bases). V was cut by 3 bases and J by 4 bases, with 13 bases left in between. Germline V gene data show CDR1 as DFQATT and CDR2 as SNEGSKA (reference sequence). CDR3 length: 13 amino acids. CDR3 sequence: CSARGAATYEQYF. In nucleotides, the CDR3 is TGCAGTGCTAGGGGGGCCGCTACGTACGAGCAGTACTTC.

This chain links TRBV6-4 with TRBJ1-3, with 10 bases matching TRBD1. The trim removed 2 bases at V and 0 bases at J, leaving 13 bases unmatched. Germline assignment: CDR1 MRHNA and CDR2 SNTAGT. The CDR3 extends over 20 amino acids. The CDR3 loop is CASSDLPGQGQKSSGNTIYF. The CDR3 nucleotides read TGTGCCAGCAGTGACCTCCCGGGACAGGGGCAAAAGAGCTCTGGAAACACCATATATTTT.

Only a few counts were recorded for this clonotype. CDR3 protein: CASSPRWGNEQFF. For the CDR3, the DNA is TGTGCCAGTAGTCCGAGGTGGGGGAATGAGCAGTTCTTC. This chain joins TRBV19 and TRBJ2-1; D possibly matches TRBD1 or TRBD2 (5 bases each). The CDR3 is made up of 13 amino acids. Trimming cost V 5 bases and J 7 bases, with 12 bases left between them. The germline CDR1 and CDR2 sequences are LNHDA and SQIVND (reference sequence).

This clonotype was observed a few times. The chain links TRBV10-2 to TRBJ2-3, with D perhaps matching TRBD1 or TRBD2 (6 bases each). Trimming removed 6 bases from V and 3 bases from J, with 19 bases in between. Germline V gene lookup returns CDR1 WSHSY and CDR2 SAAADI. This CDR3 is built from 16 residues. This chain's CDR3 is CASRGGQGRVTDTQYF. The CDR3 region has the DNA TGCGCCAGCAGGGGGGGTCAGGGGCGCGTGACAGATACGCAGTATTTT.

The V and J genes are TRBV7-9 and TRBJ1-1; D gene ambiguous. The V gene lost 3 bases and the J gene lost 8 bases, with 10 bases spanning the gap. CDR1 is SEHNR and CDR2 is FQNEAQ in the germline V gene (reference sequence). CDR3 length equals 12 residues. CDR3 nucleotides: TGTGCCAGCAGCTTTACGAGCGGGGAAGCTTTCTTT. It codes for CASSFTSGEAFF.